This T cell receptor (beta chain) stems from a study of blood T cell repertoires in COVID-19. About the study: Spain, Italy and the United States supplied samples that represented acute and convalescent COVID-19. In each case, the material was cDNA or gDNA derived from T cells, B-cell-depleted T cells, or PBMCs.

CDR3 length: 12 amino acids. J gave up 6 bases and V 8 bases, and 7 bases lay outside the gene matches. Looked up from germline, CDR1 is MDHEN and CDR2 is SYDVKM. As originally analysed: Counts of nucleated cells, estimated from reference gene primer amplification, were obtained. This table comes from immunoSEQ multiplex PCR, and its TCRdb copy is limited to in-frame clones, with some not included. V and J calls and clone size are copied from that table; D and trimming were computed from the DNA. This table has about 270,000 clones, approximately 87% appearing once. The Seattle patients, enrolled during active infection, were followed longitudinally.

This TCR derives from a woman aged 30 to 39 with COVID-19, enrolled during active disease. The chain employs TRBV28 and TRBJ2-7, with 7 bases aligning to TRBD1. The sequenced sample consisted of peripheral blood. This CDR3 reads CASSGTAGEQYF. Here the CDR3 DNA reads TGTGCCAGCTCAGGGACAGCTGGCGAGCAGTACTTC.